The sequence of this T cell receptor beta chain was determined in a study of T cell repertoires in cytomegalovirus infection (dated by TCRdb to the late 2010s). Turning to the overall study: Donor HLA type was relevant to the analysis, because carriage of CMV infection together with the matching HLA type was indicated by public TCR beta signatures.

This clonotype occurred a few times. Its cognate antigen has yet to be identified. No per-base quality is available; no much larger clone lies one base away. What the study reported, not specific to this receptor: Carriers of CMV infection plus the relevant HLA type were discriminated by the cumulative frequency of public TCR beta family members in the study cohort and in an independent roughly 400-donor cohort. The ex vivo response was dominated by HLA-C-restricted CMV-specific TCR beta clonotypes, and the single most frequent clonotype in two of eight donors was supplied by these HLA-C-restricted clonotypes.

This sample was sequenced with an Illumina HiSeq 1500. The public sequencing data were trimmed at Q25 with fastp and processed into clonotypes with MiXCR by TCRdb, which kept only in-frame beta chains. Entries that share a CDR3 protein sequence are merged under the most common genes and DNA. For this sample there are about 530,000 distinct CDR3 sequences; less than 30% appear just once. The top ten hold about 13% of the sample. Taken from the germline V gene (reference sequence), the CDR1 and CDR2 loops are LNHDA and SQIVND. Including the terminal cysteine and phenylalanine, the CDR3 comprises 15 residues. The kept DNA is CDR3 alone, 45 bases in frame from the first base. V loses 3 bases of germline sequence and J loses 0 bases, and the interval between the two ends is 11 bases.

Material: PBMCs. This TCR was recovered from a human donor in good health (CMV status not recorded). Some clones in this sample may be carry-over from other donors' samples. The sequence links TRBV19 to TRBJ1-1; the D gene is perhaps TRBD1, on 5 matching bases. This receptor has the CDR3 CASSIQGGMNTEAFF. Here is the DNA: TGTGCCAGTAGTATTCAGGGTGGAATGAACACTGAAGCTTTCTTT. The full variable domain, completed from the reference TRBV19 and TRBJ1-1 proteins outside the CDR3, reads DGGITQSPKYLFRKEGQNVTLSCEQNLNHDAMYWYRQDPGQGLRLIYYSQIVNDFQKGDIAEGYSVSREKKESFPLTVTSAQKNPTAFYLCASSIQGGMNTEAFFGQGTRLTVV.